Listed here are 12 T cell receptor beta chains from one sample, sequenced in a study of shared clonotypes between healthy human individuals. Libraries were prepared by immunoSEQ multiplex PCR; TCRdb keeps only in-frame clonotypes and omits some of them. The sample contains 900,000 to 1,200,000 clones, approximately 80% of which appear only once. What was sequenced was memory CD4+ T cells from PBMCs. Subset meaning: CD45RA-negative fraction. The receptors derive from a man between 18 and 35 years old in good health. Some clones in this sample may be carry-over from other donors' samples.

The chain is built from TRBV19 and TRBJ2-7, with unresolved D. With 1 base removed from V and 5 bases from J, the gap between germline ends came to 12 bases. Germline V gene data show CDR1 as LNHDA and CDR2 as SQIVND (reference sequence). This CDR3 comprises 14 residues. CDR3 sequence: CASSIVSSGDEQYF. The CDR3 DNA sequence: TGTGCCAGTAGTATAGTCTCAAGTGGGGACGAGCAGTACTTC.

CDR3 loop: CASSGGTMGRTDTQYF. CDR3 coding DNA: TGTGCCAGCAGTGGAGGGACCATGGGACGCACAGATACGCAGTATTTT. The gene calls are TRBV2 and TRBJ2-3; D could derive from TRBD1 or TRBD2 (5 bases each). The CDR3 spans 16 residues. CDR1 is SNHLY, CDR2 FYNNEI, per germline. The V and J ends lost 4 bases and 1 base respectively, with 15 bases between them.

V and J are TRBV19 and TRBJ2-7; 7 bases are a match to TRBD2. Germline CDR1 and CDR2: LNHDA and SQIVND (reference sequence). The ends lost 9 bases at V and 4 bases at J; junction bases unmatched: 9. CDR3 length equals 13 residues. The chain's CDR3 is CASGSGTPYEQYF. In DNA, the CDR3 is TGTGCCAGCGGGAGCGGGACCCCATACGAGCAGTACTTC.

A few counts support this clone. This sequence joins TRBV7-2 and TRBJ1-1; TRBD1 might be the D (6 bases). The CDR3 contains 16 residues. From germline, CDR1 is SGHTA and CDR2 FQGNSA. Trimming shortened V by 0 bases and J by 5 bases, and 16 bases separated the two germline ends. CDR3 coding DNA: TGTGCCAGCAGCTTAGCTGGGTTAGGGGGGAGGACTGAAGCTTTCTTT. Amino acids: CASSLAGLGGRTEAFF.

The J gene is TRBJ2-5, the V gene TRBV10-3, with 10 positions matching TRBD1. The CDR3 length is 14 residues. Trimming removed 10 bases from V and 3 bases from J; junction bases left unmatched: 8. Germline V gene sequence: CDR1 ENHRY, CDR2 SYGVKD. CDR3 DNA sequence: TGTGCCAGCCGCAGTGGGACAGGGGAAGAGACCCAGTACTTC. Protein: CASRSGTGEETQYF.

The chain links TRBV30 to TRBJ1-4; D perhaps matches TRBD1 (6 bases). The CDR3 consists of 13 residues. Germline V gene data show CDR1 as GTSNPN and CDR2 as SVGIG (reference sequence). The germline V and J ends were trimmed by 5 bases and 7 bases, with 14 bases remaining between them. The CDR3 sequence is CAWSGHQTEKLFF. As DNA, the CDR3 is TGTGCCTGGTCGGGACACCAAACTGAAAAACTGTTTTTT.

This clone was detected many times. The sample carries other DNA sequences with the same CDR3. The V call is TRBV28, the J call TRBJ1-4, with D hard to call. The CDR3 runs 14 residues. CDR1 is MDHEN, CDR2 SYDVKM, per germline. Trimming cost V 1 base and J 5 bases, with 8 bases left between them. CDR3 in amino acids: CASSLSGGNEKLFF. The CDR3 nucleotides read TGTGCCAGCAGTTTATCGGGAGGGAATGAAAAACTGTTTTTT.

V gene TRBV7-3 combines with J gene TRBJ1-1; D remains ambiguous. This CDR3 is 13 amino acids long. Trimming cost V 3 bases and J 1 base, with 6 bases left between them. CDR1 and CDR2 from the germline V gene are SGHTA and FQGTGA. CDR3 bases: TGTGCCAGCAGCTTCGAACCGAACACTGAAGCTTTCTTT. Translation: CASSFEPNTEAFF.

The rearrangement uses TRBV18 and TRBJ1-2; D is perhaps TRBD1 (6 bases). The V gene's germline CDR1 is KGHSH and CDR2 LQKENI. The CDR3 contains 15 residues. V was trimmed by 3 bases and J by 5 bases, leaving 16 bases between them. In nucleotides, the CDR3 is TGTGCCAGCTCACCTAGTCAAGGGGGAGAGTATGGCTACACCTTC. Translated, it gives CASSPSQGGEYGYTF.

J is TRBJ1-1 and V is TRBV9; no clear D. V was trimmed by 6 bases and J by 5 bases, leaving 17 bases between them. This CDR3 is 14 amino acids long. From germline, CDR1 is SGDLS and CDR2 YYNGEE. Here the CDR3 DNA reads TGTGCCAGCACCCCGGGAGTCTCGCTGACTGAAGCTTTCTTT. This translates into CASTPGVSLTEAFF.

The CDR3 region is CASSLVMEEGGYTF. DNA for the CDR3: TGTGCCAGCAGTTTAGTCATGGAAGAGGGTGGCTACACCTTC. The chain has TRBV28 and TRBJ1-2; D is uncertain. The V gene lost 2 bases and the J gene lost 7 bases, with 14 bases spanning the gap. CDR1 is MDHEN, CDR2 SYDVKM, per germline. The CDR3 runs to 14 residues.

J is TRBJ2-3 and V is TRBV5-1; perhaps TRBD2 as D (5 bases). The CDR3 has 17 residues. V lost 0 bases and J lost 0, with 14 bases in between. CDR1 is SGHRS and CDR2 is YFSETQ in the germline V gene. CDR3 nucleotide sequence: TGCGCCAGCAGCTTGGCTGTGGCGGGCTCTAGCACAGATACGCAGTATTTT. This encodes CASSLAVAGSSTDTQYF.